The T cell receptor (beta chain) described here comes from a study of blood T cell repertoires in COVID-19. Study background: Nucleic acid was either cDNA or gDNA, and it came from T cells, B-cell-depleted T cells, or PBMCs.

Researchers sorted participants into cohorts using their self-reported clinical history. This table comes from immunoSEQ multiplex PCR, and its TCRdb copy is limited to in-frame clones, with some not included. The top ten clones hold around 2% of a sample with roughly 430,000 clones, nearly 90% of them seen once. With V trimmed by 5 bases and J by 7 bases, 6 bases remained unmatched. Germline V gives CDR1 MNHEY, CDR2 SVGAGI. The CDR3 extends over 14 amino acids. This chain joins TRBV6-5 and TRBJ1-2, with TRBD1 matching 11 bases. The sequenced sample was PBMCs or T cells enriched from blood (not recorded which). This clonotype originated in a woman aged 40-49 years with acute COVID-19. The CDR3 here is CASSNGQGASGYTF. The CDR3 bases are TGTGCCAGCAGTAATGGACAGGGGGCCAGTGGCTACACCTTC.